The TCR beta chain under discussion was sequenced for a study of cytomegalovirus exposure and HLA in healthy donors. As regards this clone: Its target is unknown.

General study points: While the bulk of TCR sequences proved rare, some public TCRs turned up in many donors. In vitro, a few CMV-associated chains proved specific for CMV antigens.

CDR1 and CDR2 (germline): MDHEN, SYDVKM. The CDR3 has 13 amino acids. V was trimmed by 5 bases and J by 2 bases, leaving 7 bases between them. The PCR used 60 Vbeta and 13 Jbeta primers. Original handling: Per a later analysis, the number of unique TCR beta chains was roughly 87 million, of which roughly 9.9 million were shared. The repertoire was sequenced with immunoSEQ multiplex PCR; TCRdb's copy has only in-frame clones and lacks some. From that table come the V and J calls and clone size; the DNA was used to work out D and trimming. Seen in this sample are roughly 120,000 clones; the ten most common clones hold roughly 2.7%.

The sequenced sample was PBMCs. The gene calls are TRBV28 and TRBJ1-5; possible D gene TRBD1, 5 bases. This sequence was found in a man younger than 45 in good health and CMV-seronegative. CDR3 in amino acids: CASSDSGNQPQHF. The CDR3 DNA reads as TGTGCCAGCAGTGACAGCGGCAATCAGCCCCAGCATTTT.